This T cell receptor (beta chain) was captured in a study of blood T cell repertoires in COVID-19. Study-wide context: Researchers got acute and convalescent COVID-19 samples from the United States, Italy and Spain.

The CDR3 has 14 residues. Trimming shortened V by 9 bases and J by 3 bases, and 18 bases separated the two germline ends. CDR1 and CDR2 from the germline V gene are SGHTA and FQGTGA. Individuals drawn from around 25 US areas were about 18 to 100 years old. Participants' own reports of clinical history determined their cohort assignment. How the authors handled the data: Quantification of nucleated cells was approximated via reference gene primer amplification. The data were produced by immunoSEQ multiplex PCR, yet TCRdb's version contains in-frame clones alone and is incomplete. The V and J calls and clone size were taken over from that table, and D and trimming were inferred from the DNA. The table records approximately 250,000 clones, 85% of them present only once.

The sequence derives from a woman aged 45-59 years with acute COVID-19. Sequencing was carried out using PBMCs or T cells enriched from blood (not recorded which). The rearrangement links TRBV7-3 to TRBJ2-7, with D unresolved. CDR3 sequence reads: CARPHRQVGYEQYF. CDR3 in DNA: TGTGCCAGGCCCCACCGGCAGGTCGGCTACGAGCAGTACTTC.